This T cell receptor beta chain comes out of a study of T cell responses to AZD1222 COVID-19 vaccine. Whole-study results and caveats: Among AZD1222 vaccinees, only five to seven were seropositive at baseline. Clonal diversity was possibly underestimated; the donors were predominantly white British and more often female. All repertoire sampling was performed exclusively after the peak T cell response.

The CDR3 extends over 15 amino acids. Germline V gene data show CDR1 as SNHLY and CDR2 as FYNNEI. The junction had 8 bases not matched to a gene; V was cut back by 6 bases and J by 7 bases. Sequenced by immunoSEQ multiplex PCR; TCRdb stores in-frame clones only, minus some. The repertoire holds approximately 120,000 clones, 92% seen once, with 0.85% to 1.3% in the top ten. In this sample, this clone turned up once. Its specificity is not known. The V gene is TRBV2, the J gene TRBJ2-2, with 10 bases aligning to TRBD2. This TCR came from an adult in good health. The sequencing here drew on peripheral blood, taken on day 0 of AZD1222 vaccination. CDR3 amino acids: CASRRSGRAHGELFF. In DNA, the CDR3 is TGTGCCAGCAGGAGGAGCGGGAGGGCCCACGGGGAGCTGTTTTTT.